The 14 T cell receptor beta chains presented below share a single source sample, sequenced in a study of prognosis after radiotherapy for stage I lung cancer. Multiplex PCR, run in two rounds, amplified TCR beta CDR3 from genomic DNA. First-round PCR, the initial amplification, used primers specific to each TRBV and TRBJ gene. A single record per CDR3 protein comes from TCRdb applying MiXCR to the multiplex PCR reads. The sample contains over 14,000 distinct CDR3 sequences, 55% to 65% of which appear only once. Specimen: PBMCs, collected before or after stereotactic body radiation therapy (not recorded which). All receptors derive from a donor older than 45 with non-small cell lung cancer.

As for this clonotype: Given a far larger clone just one base away, this is likely a sequencing read error. J is TRBJ2-2 and V is TRBV5-1, with D uncertain. Germline loops: CDR1 SGHRS, CDR2 YFSETQ. CDR3 length: 15 residues. The CDR3 nucleotides read TGTGCCAGCATCAACGGGCTCGGGCCCACCGGGGAGCTGTTTTTT. This translates into CASINGLGPTGELFF. Filled out from reference TRBV5-1 and TRBJ2-2, the complete variable domain reads KAGVTQTPRYLIKTRGQQVTLSCSPISGHRSVSWYQQTPGQGLQFLFEYFSETQRNKGNFPGRFSGRQFSNSRSEMNVSTLELGDSALYLCASINGLGPTGELFFGEGSRLTVL.

The V gene is TRBV12-3 or TRBV12-4, the J gene TRBJ2-7; the D gene could be TRBD1 or TRBD2 (5 bases each). This CDR3 comprises 12 residues. With 5 bases removed from V and 3 bases from J, the gap between germline ends came to 8 bases. CDR3 nucleotide sequence: TGTGCCAGCAGTGGGGGTAACTACGAGCAGTACTTC. Its translation: CASSGGNYEQYF.

V and J are TRBV6-1 and TRBJ2-7; 8 bases are shared with TRBD2. With 6 bases clipped from V and 1 base from J, the junction kept 8 bases outside the gene matches. Germline CDR1 MNHNS, CDR2 SASEGT. The CDR3 covers 15 residues. CDR3 loop: CASRRLALKSYEQYF. CDR3 nucleotide sequence: TGTGCCAGCAGACGACTAGCGCTAAAGTCCTACGAGCAGTACTTC.

The chain couples TRBV19 to TRBJ2-1; 8 bases match TRBD1. This CDR3 spans 14 amino acids. Germline trimming cut 4 bases from V and 2 bases from J; bases unmatched to any gene: 1. Germline CDR1 is LNHDA and CDR2 is SQIVND (reference sequence). The CDR3 nucleotides are TGTGCCAGTAGTACAGGGGGCGCCTACAATGAGCAGTTCTTC. This translates into CASSTGGAYNEQFF.

This clonotype showed up many times. The rearrangement links TRBV6-5 to TRBJ2-2; no clear D. The CDR3 has 15 amino acids. V was pared by 2 bases and J by 5 bases, with 12 bases between. Germline CDR1 reads MNHEY; CDR2 reads SVGAGI. CDR3 DNA: TGTGCCAGCAGTTACAAACCTACTGGGACCGGGGAGCTGTTTTTT. Translation gives CASSYKPTGTGELFF.

This sequence joins TRBV5-1 and TRBJ2-2, with a possible D match to TRBD2 (5 bases). This CDR3 comprises 17 residues. V lost 3 bases and J 1 base, leaving 16 bases between the germline ends. Germline CDR1 SGHRS, CDR2 YFSETQ. CDR3 region: CASSSNPGKVNTGELFF. CDR3 sequence (DNA): TGCGCCAGCAGCTCGAACCCCGGGAAAGTGAACACCGGGGAGCTGTTTTTT.

There are many counts of this clonotype. One base away lies a much larger clone, so this may be a sequencing read error. The final CDR3 position lacks the conserved phenylalanine or tryptophan, pointing to a likely read error. The genes are TRBV5-5 and TRBJ1-5, with D perhaps TRBD1 (6 bases). Germline values: CDR1 SGHKS, CDR2 YYEKEE (reference sequence). The CDR3 extends over 16 amino acids. Trimming cost V 4 bases and J 4 bases, with 18 bases left between them. The DNA of the CDR3 is TGTGCCAGCAGCATGGGAGAGAGTCAGGGGAATCAGCCCCAGCATCTT. This codes for CASSMGESQGNQPQHL.

This clonotype was found many times. The chain uses TRBV6-1 and TRBJ2-5; D remains unclear. The germline V gene has CDR1 MNHNS and CDR2 SASEGT. The CDR3 sequence is 11 residues long. V lost 8 bases and J 4 bases, leaving 8 bases between the germline ends. CDR3 residues: CASEVGETQYF. The CDR3 DNA is TGTGCCAGCGAGGTTGGAGAGACCCAGTACTTC.

Regarding this clonotype: With only one base between it and a far larger clone, this is likely a read error. This CDR3 reads CATPRSGRTGNTGELLF. As DNA, the CDR3 is TGTGCCACCCCGCGGAGCGGGAGGACCGGGAACACCGGGGAGCTGCTTTTT. The rearrangement joins TRBV7-2 to TRBJ2-2; 9 nucleotides agree with TRBD2. The CDR3 runs to 17 residues. In germline, CDR1 is SGHTA, CDR2 FQGNSA.

The rearrangement joins TRBV12-3 or TRBV12-4 to TRBJ2-7; possible D gene TRBD2, 6 bases. The CDR3 length is 13 residues. The V end was cut by 4 bases, the J end by 8 bases, with 15 bases between. Here the CDR3 DNA reads TGTGCCAGCAGTTCCCTAGCGAAATACAAGCAGTACTTC. Translation gives CASSSLAKYKQYF.

This clonotype was detected only a few times. The rearrangement joins TRBV19 to TRBJ2-1; a possible D gene is TRBD2 (5 bases). The CDR3 runs 13 residues. Between the trimmed V and J ends, which lost 7 bases and 8 bases, there was a span of 15 bases. The V gene's germline CDR1 is LNHDA and CDR2 SQIVND (reference sequence). The CDR3, as DNA: TGTGCCAGTAATGCGGGTGTTTGGGATGAGCAGTTCTTC. Amino acid sequence: CASNAGVWDEQFF. The full variable domain, with the rest looked up from reference TRBV19 and TRBJ2-1, is DGGITQSPKYLFRKEGQNVTLSCEQNLNHDAMYWYRQDPGQGLRLIYYSQIVNDFQKGDIAEGYSVSREKKESFPLTVTSAQKNPTAFYLCASNAGVWDEQFFGPGTRLTVL.

The chain recombines TRBV11-2 with TRBJ2-1; no clear D gene. V gave up 3 bases and J gave up 7 bases, with 10 bases separating them. CDR1 and CDR2 (germline): SGHAT, FQNNGV. The CDR3 loop spans 13 amino acids. CDR3 amino acids: CASSFSPGNEQFF. The CDR3 DNA reads TGTGCCAGCAGCTTTAGTCCTGGTAATGAGCAGTTCTTC.

This clonotype was seen once. The genes are TRBV12-3 or TRBV12-4 and TRBJ1-1; TRBD1 might be the D (6 bases). The V and J ends lost 5 bases and 5 bases respectively, with 15 bases between them. The CDR3 runs to 14 residues. The CDR3 here is CASSVARGRTEAFF. CDR3 nucleotide sequence: TGTGCCAGCAGTGTCGCTCGGGGGCGGACTGAAGCTTTCTTT.

This clonotype was detected ten times or more. This chain connects TRBV9 to TRBJ2-5; possibly TRBD2 for D (6 bases). The CDR3 is made up of 18 amino acids. In germline, CDR1 is SGDLS, CDR2 YYNGEE. Trimming took 0 bases from V and 2 from J, leaving 20 bases between them. CDR3 in DNA: TGTGCCAGCAGCGTAGCTTCCGGCGGGGTTGGAGGGCAAGAGACCCAGTACTTC. It is translated as CASSVASGGVGGQETQYF.